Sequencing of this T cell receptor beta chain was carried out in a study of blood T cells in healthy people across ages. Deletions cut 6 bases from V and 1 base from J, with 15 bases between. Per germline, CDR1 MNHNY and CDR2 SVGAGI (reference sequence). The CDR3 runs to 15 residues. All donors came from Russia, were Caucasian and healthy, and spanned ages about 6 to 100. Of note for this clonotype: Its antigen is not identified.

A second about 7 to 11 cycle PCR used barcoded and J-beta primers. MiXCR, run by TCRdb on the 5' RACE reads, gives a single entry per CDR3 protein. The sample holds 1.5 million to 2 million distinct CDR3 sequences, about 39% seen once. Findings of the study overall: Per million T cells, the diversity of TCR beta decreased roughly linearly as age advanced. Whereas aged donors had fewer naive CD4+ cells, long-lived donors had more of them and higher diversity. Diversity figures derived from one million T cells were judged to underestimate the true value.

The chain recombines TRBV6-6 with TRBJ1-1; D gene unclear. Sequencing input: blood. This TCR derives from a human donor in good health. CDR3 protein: CASSRPAGGNTEAFF. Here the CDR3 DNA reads TGTGCCAGCAGCCGCCCAGCGGGAGGGAACACTGAAGCTTTCTTT.